Detailed here is one TCR beta chain. Its antigen is unknown. This sample stems from a study of T cell repertoires in cytomegalovirus infection. Study-wide background: It can be stated that public TCR beta signatures indicated CMV infection as well as a matching HLA type. Notes on the study in general: There were carriers of CMV plus the relevant HLA, and cumulative public TCR beta family frequency identified them. HLA-C-restricted CMV-specific TCR beta clonotypes prevailed in the ex vivo response.

Germline V gene sequence: CDR1 DFQATT, CDR2 SNEGSKA (reference sequence). J gave up 7 bases and V 6 bases, and 10 bases lay outside the gene matches. The CDR3 spans 15 residues. TCRdb itself ran the reads through MiXCR, one entry per CDR3 protein. In the table there are about 260,000 distinct CDR3 sequences, roughly an eighth of which are singletons. The material sequenced was PBMCs. The receptor's source is a human donor in good health (CMV status not recorded). Some clones in this sample may be carry-over from other donors' samples. The chain carries TRBV20-1 and TRBJ2-1; 12 bases map to TRBD1. In nucleotides, the CDR3 is TGCAGTGCCTCTGGTCCGGGACAGGGGGCTAATGAGCAGTTCTTC. Translated: CSASGPGQGANEQFF.